This T cell receptor (beta chain) was recorded in a study of blood T cell repertoires in COVID-19. For the study at large: The study drew acute and convalescent COVID-19 samples from the United States, Italy and Spain. T cells, B-cell-depleted T cells, or PBMCs provided the cDNA or gDNA that served as material.

CDR1 is SGHRS, CDR2 YFSETQ, per germline. V was clipped by 2 bases and J by 4 bases, with 13 bases between them. The CDR3 totals 14 residues. Original processing methods: Cell counts per sample came from amplifying reference gene primers. Clones were read by immunoSEQ multiplex PCR, and TCRdb kept only the in-frame ones, dropping some. D and trimming were read from the DNA, whereas the V and J calls and clone size are those reported in that table. The sample includes some 160,000 clones, 70% to 90% of them seen just once. Specimen: peripheral blood. This receptor was taken from a man between 50 and 59 years old who had recovered from COVID-19. The chain combines TRBV5-1 with TRBJ2-7, with D tentatively TRBD1 (6 bases). The CDR3 DNA is TGCGCCAGCAGCTTCACAGGGCGCGTATACGAGCAGTACTTC. Translated, it gives CASSFTGRVYEQYF.